Described below is a single TCR beta chain sequence and its context. Its specificity is unknown. The data belong to a study of vaccination effects on CD4 cells after COVID-19. Antigen-specific CD4+ T cells were first expanded with viral peptide pools by the ViraFEST assay and only then sequenced. Investigators separated out CD4+ T cells once 10 days of culture had passed. In the vaccine recipients, nucleocapsid antibodies were negative and there was no prior SARS-CoV-2 infection. Cultures of 2 million or so PBMC per well contained approximately 10 IU/ml IL-2 plus 10 ug/ml peptides. IL-2 medium was substituted for half the medium on days 3 and 7. Sequencing used immunoSEQ multiplex PCR; TCRdb keeps in-frame clones, though not all of them. The sample carries some 69,000 clones, about 72% recorded once. The germline gives CDR1 SGHTA, CDR2 FQGNSA. The CDR3 is 15 residues long. Trimming cost V 3 bases and J 2 bases; bases outside gene matches: 5.

The sequences come from CD4+ T cells from PBMCs cultured with HCoV-NL63 spike peptides, collected before COVID-19 vaccination. The sequence derives from a human donor who received a COVID-19 vaccine. This chain joins TRBV7-2 and TRBJ2-7, with 9 bases aligning to TRBD2. The CDR3, as DNA: TGTGCCAGCAGCTTGAATAGCGGGGGTCCCTACGAGCAGTACGTC. As protein: CASSLNSGGPYEQYV.